A selection of T cell receptor beta chains follows, all from one sample in a study of shared clonotypes between healthy human individuals. Repertoires were generated with immunoSEQ multiplex PCR, while TCRdb's copy carries only in-frame clones and drops some. Of 850,000 to 1,200,000 clones in the sample, about 77% were seen once. Specimen: memory CD4+ T cells sorted from blood. The receptors were gathered from a man aged 18 to 35 in good health. Each CDR3 is given with its conserved first and last residue. The D gene is left open where the match is weak. Not all rows give a size; the values are once, few, many and, for expanded clones, a class.

d_gene: .; abundance: few; v_gene: TRBV7-8; len: 13; j_gene: TRBJ2-7; CDR3aa: CASSPRVLNEQYF; CDR3nt: TGTGCCAGCAGCCCGAGGGTCTTGAACGAGCAGTACTTC
d_gene: .; abundance: .; v_gene: TRBV5-6; len: 13; j_gene: TRBJ2-7; CDR3aa: CASSLGRVYEQYF; CDR3nt: TGTGCCAGCAGCTTGGGTAGGGTCTACGAGCAGTACTTC
d_gene: .; abundance: once; v_gene: TRBV28; len: 12; j_gene: TRBJ1-2; CDR3aa: CASSWGAWGYTF; CDR3nt: TGTGCCAGCAGTTGGGGGGCATGGGGCTACACCTTC
d_gene: .; abundance: .; v_gene: TRBV11-2; len: 13; j_gene: TRBJ2-3; CDR3aa: CASSLAGTDTQYF; CDR3nt: TGTGCCAGCAGCTTAGCTGGGACAGATACGCAGTATTTT
d_gene: TRBD1; abundance: .; v_gene: TRBV14; len: 15; j_gene: TRBJ1-1; CDR3aa: CASSQQQGAVTEAFF; CDR3nt: TGTGCCAGCAGCCAACAACAGGGGGCGGTCACTGAAGCTTTCTTT
d_gene: .; abundance: few; v_gene: TRBV30; len: 14; j_gene: TRBJ1-2; CDR3aa: CAWRSTANNYGYTF; CDR3nt: TGTGCCTGGAGATCGACAGCAAATAACTATGGCTACACCTTC
d_gene: .; abundance: .; v_gene: TRBV6-1; len: 15; j_gene: TRBJ1-3; CDR3aa: CASTPSPSSGNTIYF; CDR3nt: TGTGCCAGCACGCCCTCGCCGAGCTCTGGAAACACCATATATTTT
d_gene: TRBD2; abundance: .; v_gene: TRBV29-1; len: 13; j_gene: TRBJ2-7; CDR3aa: CSVGGGRGWEQYF; CDR3nt: TGCAGCGTTGGAGGCGGGAGGGGTTGGGAGCAGTACTTC
d_gene: .; abundance: .; v_gene: TRBV11-3; len: 15; j_gene: TRBJ1-1; CDR3aa: CASSLGSDRDTEAFF; CDR3nt: TGTGCCAGCAGCTTAGGTAGTGACAGAGACACTGAAGCTTTCTTT
d_gene: TRBD2; abundance: .; v_gene: TRBV9; len: 15; j_gene: TRBJ2-3; CDR3aa: CASSPPSGSTDTQYF; CDR3nt: TGTGCCAGCAGCCCCCCTAGCGGTAGCACAGATACGCAGTATTTT
d_gene: TRBD1; abundance: .; v_gene: TRBV6-5; len: 15; j_gene: TRBJ1-5; CDR3aa: CASSMTGDSNQPQHF; CDR3nt: TGTGCCAGCAGCATGACAGGGGATAGCAATCAGCCCCAGCATTTT
d_gene: TRBD2; abundance: .; v_gene: TRBV7-2; len: 15; j_gene: TRBJ2-7; CDR3aa: CASSTGGAGGYEQYF; CDR3nt: TGTGCCAGCAGCACTGGCGGTGCGGGAGGCTACGAGCAGTACTTC
d_gene: .; abundance: .; v_gene: TRBV5-1; len: 16; j_gene: TRBJ1-4; CDR3aa: CASSLSGTATNEKLFF; CDR3nt: TGCGCCAGCAGCTTGAGCGGGACTGCAACTAATGAAAAACTGTTTTTT
d_gene: .; abundance: .; v_gene: TRBV6-1; len: 15; j_gene: TRBJ1-1; CDR3aa: CAIRPISEKNTEAFF; CDR3nt: TGTGCCATCAGACCCATCTCAGAGAAGAACACTGAAGCTTTCTTT
d_gene: .; abundance: .; v_gene: TRBV28; len: 15; j_gene: TRBJ1-5; CDR3aa: CASSPGGGGNQPQHF; CDR3nt: TGTGCCAGCAGTCCGGGAGGAGGCGGGAATCAGCCCCAGCATTTT
d_gene: .; abundance: .; v_gene: TRBV6-5; len: 16; j_gene: TRBJ2-1; CDR3aa: CASSSATLGGASEQFF; CDR3nt: TGTGCCAGCAGTTCCGCCACCCTGGGGGGTGCGAGTGAGCAGTTCTTC
d_gene: .; abundance: few; v_gene: TRBV6-1; len: 14; j_gene: TRBJ2-3; CDR3aa: CASSGPLITDTQYF; CDR3nt: TGTGCCAGCAGTGGCCCCTTAATAACAGATACGCAGTATTTT
d_gene: .; abundance: .; v_gene: TRBV2; len: 11; j_gene: TRBJ2-7; CDR3aa: CASGLAAEQYF; CDR3nt: TGTGCCAGCGGGCTCGCCGCCGAGCAGTACTTC
d_gene: TRBD1; abundance: .; v_gene: TRBV4-1; len: 15; j_gene: TRBJ2-5; CDR3aa: CASSQSRGRGETQYF; CDR3nt: TGCGCCAGCAGCCAGTCCAGGGGGCGAGGAGAGACCCAGTACTTC
d_gene: TRBD1; abundance: once; v_gene: TRBV5-1; len: 16; j_gene: TRBJ1-4; CDR3aa: CASSPGQLEGNEKLFF; CDR3nt: TGCGCCAGCAGCCCGGGACAGCTCGAGGGGAATGAAAAACTGTTTTTT
d_gene: TRBD2; abundance: .; v_gene: TRBV2; len: 16; j_gene: TRBJ2-1; CDR3aa: CASSEVAGTLYNEQFF; CDR3nt: TGTGCCAGCAGTGAGGTAGCGGGCACCCTTTACAATGAGCAGTTCTTC
d_gene: TRBD2; abundance: .; v_gene: TRBV5-1; len: 13; j_gene: TRBJ2-5; CDR3aa: CASSRGGQETQYF; CDR3nt: TGCGCCAGCAGCCGCGGGGGCCAAGAGACCCAGTACTTC
d_gene: .; abundance: few; v_gene: TRBV5-1; len: 14; j_gene: TRBJ2-6; CDR3aa: CASKEVSGANVLTF; CDR3nt: TGCGCCAGCAAGGAGGTCTCTGGGGCCAACGTCCTGACTTTC
d_gene: TRBD1; abundance: .; v_gene: TRBV5-6; len: 16; j_gene: TRBJ1-5; CDR3aa: CASSPGQGDSDQPQHF; CDR3nt: TGTGCCAGCAGCCCAGGACAGGGGGATAGCGATCAGCCCCAGCATTTT
d_gene: TRBD2; abundance: .; v_gene: TRBV7-2; len: 16; j_gene: TRBJ2-1; CDR3aa: CASSFRGSGRANEQFF; CDR3nt: TGTGCCAGCAGCTTCCGGGGGAGCGGGAGGGCCAATGAGCAGTTCTTC
d_gene: TRBD1; abundance: .; v_gene: TRBV6-5; len: 15; j_gene: TRBJ1-5; CDR3aa: CASRSLTGGDQPQHF; CDR3nt: TGTGCCAGCAGATCCCTCACAGGGGGCGATCAGCCCCAGCATTTT
d_gene: TRBD2; abundance: .; v_gene: TRBV7-2; len: 13; j_gene: TRBJ2-3; CDR3aa: CASSLARLAGPYF; CDR3nt: TGTGCCAGCAGCTTAGCGCGGCTAGCGGGGCCGTATTTT
d_gene: .; abundance: .; v_gene: TRBV10-3; len: 13; j_gene: TRBJ1-4; CDR3aa: CAIRAGAGEKLFF; CDR3nt: TGTGCCATCAGGGCCGGGGCCGGCGAAAAACTGTTTTTT
d_gene: .; abundance: once; v_gene: TRBV9; len: 15; j_gene: TRBJ2-1; CDR3aa: CASSGGRNSYNEQFF; CDR3nt: TGTGCCAGCAGCGGGGGACGGAACTCCTACAATGAGCAGTTCTTC
d_gene: TRBD1; abundance: .; v_gene: TRBV10-3; len: 14; j_gene: TRBJ1-2; CDR3aa: CAISMTGGAGGYTF; CDR3nt: TGTGCCATCAGTATGACAGGGGGAGCAGGTGGCTACACCTTC
d_gene: .; abundance: .; v_gene: TRBV4-1; len: 16; j_gene: TRBJ2-1; CDR3aa: CASSQEPADVYNEQFF; CDR3nt: TGCGCCAGCAGCCAAGAGCCAGCGGATGTCTACAATGAGCAGTTCTTC
d_gene: .; abundance: .; v_gene: TRBV4-2; len: 15; j_gene: TRBJ2-7; CDR3aa: CASSQVLGSGSEQYF; CDR3nt: TGTGCCAGCAGCCAAGTTTTGGGGTCAGGGTCCGAGCAGTACTTC
d_gene: TRBD1; abundance: few; v_gene: TRBV6-6; len: 14; j_gene: TRBJ2-2; CDR3aa: CASSHGQGAGELFF; CDR3nt: TGTGCCAGCAGTCATGGACAGGGGGCTGGGGAGCTGTTTTTT
d_gene: .; abundance: .; v_gene: TRBV28; len: 15; j_gene: TRBJ2-4; CDR3aa: CASSDPVGGKNIQYF; CDR3nt: TGTGCCAGCAGTGACCCTGTCGGAGGTAAAAACATTCAGTACTTC